The sequence of this T cell receptor beta chain was determined in a study of cytomegalovirus exposure and HLA in healthy donors (dated by TCRdb to about 2017). Some background on the complete study: An earlier analysis of roughly 500 of the donors reported 276 Gb of sequence data and 95 million to 130 million unique TCR beta sequences obtained from some 170 million T cells. The number of typed donors differed by locus: roughly 629-640 for A, B, C, DRB1 and DQB1; some 500 for DQA1; approximately 600 for DPA1; and some 430 for DPB1. The study profiled the T cell repertoires of fewer than 850 subjects by immunosequencing and related them to cytomegalovirus serostatus. In addition to the first cohort of around 670 subjects, a separate validation cohort of 120 different subjects was used. To predict cytomegalovirus infection status, the study combined high-throughput TCR immunosequencing, statistical association of individual TCRs with disease status, and machine learning. Approximately 310 gigabases of sequencing data and tens of millions of unique TCR sequences were included in an early release covering about 700 HLA-typed donors. Across approximately 400 genotyped donors of the cohort, an average of about 200,000 unique TCR beta nucleotide sequences per donor were sequenced, and roughly a sixth of those sequences were non-productive. An earlier analysis of about 600 of the donors used high-throughput TCR beta sequencing to judge whether each TCR beta V gene segment behaved as functional or pseudogenic. HLA typing covered class I and class II loci at four-digit resolution. In the later analysis, no new phenotypic data were used to find candidate immune exposures; instead, reliance was placed on TCR beta sequences and their occurrence across donors. Donor age, sex, ethnicity and CMV serostatus were compiled together with the repertoire data. All discovery cohort repertoires had been generated using a single sequencing platform. Of the 300 to 500 genotyped donors, approximately 80% were placed in the genetic ancestry cluster associated with self-reported Caucasian donors. The study aimed to test whether cataloging public T cell receptors could reveal signatures of past pathogen exposure. Genome-wide SNP genotypes for about 65% of the roughly 670 donors were used in a later genetic analysis, which treated that subset as a discovery cohort. A later analysis re-examined previously published TCR beta repertoires from roughly 720 donors and added high-resolution HLA genotyping to investigate patterns of TCR occurrence. Because of strong linkage in the cohort, four or five DR-DQ haplotypes were treated as single units for association and clustering.

In total, approximately 610 healthy bone marrow donors made up the cohort. All cohort members were sampled while nominally healthy, although unrecorded immune exposures were likely present. The donor was CMV seronegative and belonged to the group of several hundred seronegative cohort members. Each donor provided a peripheral blood sample, and peripheral blood mononuclear cells were used for TCR beta sequencing. Genomic DNA was extracted from the blood cell samples with the Qiagen DNeasy Blood Extraction Kit. Concerning this clone itself: No antigen is known for it. Base qualities are not provided; no much larger clone lies one nucleotide away.

Library generation was performed with the immunoSEQ multiplex PCR assay. For the multiplex PCR, a mixture combining 60 forward primers for TCR Vbeta segments and 13 reverse primers for TCR Jbeta segments was used. Amplification of the CDR3 region of rearranged TCR beta genes was performed with a multiplex PCR assay on genomic DNA. On the Illumina HiSeq System, the amplified TCR beta libraries were sequenced as 87-base-pair reads. The paper's data handling went like this. Across the roughly 700 repertoires, a later analysis counted 60 million to 90 million unique TCR beta chains, around 11 million of which were shared by at least two donors. A nearest-neighbor algorithm error-corrected the raw reads and collapsed the reads into unique sequences, merging closely related sequences to remove PCR and sequencing errors. CDR3 sequences were aligned to IMGT reference sequences to assign V, D and J gene segments. For a sequence to be retained, a match of at least six nucleotides to both a V gene segment and a J gene segment was required. A rearrangement was called productive if the CDR3 had no stop codons and remained in frame with V and J, and every other rearrangement was called non-productive. CDR3 was defined by IMGT convention, running from the second conserved V-encoded cysteine to the conserved J-encoded phenylalanine. The earlier analysis of some 540 of the donors excluded any sequence lacking an unambiguous match to a single V gene segment. An earlier analysis of a few hundred of the donors called V segments functional above 56.7% productive rearrangements and segregating when the between-donor standard deviation exceeded 5%. A statistical classification framework was built for diagnosing cytomegalovirus status from the catalog of TCR beta chain sequences. A later analysis assigned V and J genes by comparing TCR nucleotide sequences with IMGT/GENE-DB human TR gene sequences. In a later analysis, CDR3 sequences and most-parsimonious VDJ recombination scenarios were assigned using the TCRdist pipeline. In a later analysis, every TCR beta chain was defined by the combination of its CDR3 amino acid sequence and its V-gene family, and reads without a unique V-gene family were dropped. To address suspected cross-contamination and a sequencing artifact, a later analysis removed a few hundred highly shared, low-generation-probability nucleotide sequences. In a later analysis, a clonal expansion index for each public chain was calculated from normalized within-repertoire ranks of inferred template counts. In a later analysis, generation probabilities were computed with a VDJ recombination model fitted to out-of-frame rearrangements, and the resulting probabilities were checked against IGoR. In a later analysis, TCR-TCR, TCR-HLA and TCR-CMV co-occurrence was scored with hypergeometric tests, and a repertoire-size bias correction was applied to TCR pairs. A later analysis estimated false discovery rates by permuting HLA or CMV assignments 20 times. A later analysis grouped co-occurring TCRs with DBSCAN, adding TCRdist sequence similarity when clustering within HLA-allele-positive subsets. For co-occurrence clustering, repertoires with fewer than 30,000 or more than 120,000 public chains were excluded, along with four or five repertoires with anomalous nucleotide sharing. TCRdb obtained this table from immuneACCESS and retained in-frame rearrangements with V and J assigned. These tables miss some clones; where compared with another copy, unresolved V genes account for less than half of the shortfall, and the remainder is unexplained. From that table come the V and J calls and clone size; the DNA was used to work out D and trimming. The sample includes 150,000 to 200,000 clones, with around 87% observed a single time. Approximately 2% of the sample is taken by the ten largest.

From the cysteine up to the phenylalanine, the CDR3 has a length of 14 residues. Just the 42-base CDR3 DNA is kept, in frame starting at base 1. CDR1 and CDR2 (SGHRS, YFSETQ) derive from the germline V gene. The germline ends are 6 bases apart after V is trimmed by 0 bases and J by 0 bases. General findings and caveats noted by the study authors: A few of the identified cytomegalovirus-associated TCR beta chains were confirmed in vitro to be specific for cytomegalovirus antigens. Most CMV-associated TCR beta chains appeared to be HLA-restricted in a later analysis, and the HLA associations seemed to be driven largely by CMV exposure. At a false discovery rate of 0.05, a later analysis linked under 20,000 TCR beta sequences to specific HLA alleles. Because the 87-base-pair reads could not distinguish some IMGT-functional V segments, including TRBV6-2 and TRBV6-3, those segments were excluded. In a later analysis, HLA-associated TCR beta chains showed more clonal expansion and lower generation probabilities than non-associated chains that were equally common. HLA typing was unavailable for some donors at each locus, so association tests used only the typed subset. For the cohort, immune exposure information was limited to CMV serostatus. A further reported finding was that TCR beta sequences accurately predicted the HLA-A and HLA-B alleles for most subjects in the first cohort. The authors suggested that the approach could potentially be extended to other disease states and immunological phenotypes. According to a later analysis, parvovirus B19, influenza, CMV and Epstein-Barr virus appeared linked to several top co-occurrence clusters. While some public TCRs were present in many individuals, most TCR sequences turned up only very rarely across donors. Strong co-occurrence of HLA alleles, especially DR and DQ, made assigning TCR associations to individual alleles difficult. A cluster of highly shared sequence variants was judged likely to represent a technical artifact of the sequencing pipeline. Compared with the roughly 600-donor mean, donors in an Asian-associated ancestry cluster had fewer N-insertions in productive TCRs, according to a later genetic analysis. The cohort was sequenced for TCR beta chains only, and without alpha or paired-chain data the features that could be detected were limited. Because counts were too low, about 15 rarely observed V segments, including chromosome 9 orphons, were left out of the earlier analysis of approximately 500 of the donors. The study listed 164 TCR beta chains as associated with cytomegalovirus. In an earlier analysis of some 640 of the donors, most TCR beta V segments were observed in productive rearrangements about 87% or about 30% of the time, broadly matching IMGT annotations. Roughly uniform sequencing depth across donors was assumed in presence/absence analyses, although this assumption may not hold. In a later analysis, the rate of TCR association differed among HLA loci, with DRB1 alleles having the most associated TCRs and HLA-C alleles having the fewest. The classifier was reported to diagnose cytomegalovirus status with high specificity and sensitivity in both the original cohort and the validation cohort. V-gene and J-gene trimming of TCR beta chains was associated with a missense DCLRE1C variant in a later genetic analysis, and the association was replicated in an independent cohort. Correlated functional status among segregating V segments might be attributable to linkage disequilibrium, but an unknown experimental factor could not be ruled out.

The rearrangement joined TRBV5-1 to TRBJ1-2; the D gene is unclear. This clonotype was sampled from a woman between 18 and 30 years old in good health and CMV-seronegative. The source material was PBMCs. The nucleotide sequence is TGCGCCAGCAGCTTGGCTGAGGCTAACTATGGCTACACCTTC. Its amino acids are CASSLAEANYGYTF.